The next 28 T cell receptor beta chains were all read from a single sample in a study of control samples from healthy donors and cancer patients. Sequencing used immunoSEQ multiplex PCR; TCRdb keeps in-frame clones, though not all of them. Altogether 130,000 or so clones are present, approximately 90% being singletons, with the ten largest covering under 3%. Sequencing was carried out using blood. The source of these receptors is a man aged 35 to 55 in good health.

V usage is TRBV28 and J usage is TRBJ2-7; 8 bases align to TRBD1. Germline V gene lookup returns CDR1 MDHEN and CDR2 SYDVKM. The CDR3 is 14 amino acids. The V and J ends lost 2 bases and 5 bases, in that order; junction bases with no gene match: 5. CDR3 DNA: TGTGCCAGCAGTTTAGAGGACAGGGACGACGAGCAGTACTTC. Protein sequence: CASSLEDRDDEQYF.

V usage is TRBV10-3 and J usage is TRBJ2-7, with D unclear. CDR3 length: 11 residues. Per the germline V gene, CDR1 is ENHRY and CDR2 is SYGVKD. V was pared by 10 bases and J by 4 bases, with 11 bases between. This CDR3 reads CATAQSYEQYF. The CDR3 nucleotides are TGTGCCACGGCACAATCTTACGAGCAGTACTTC.

The V and J genes are TRBV6-1 and TRBJ2-5, with 7 bases fitting TRBD2. The CDR3 is 14 residues long. Unmatched junction bases numbered 3, after V lost 3 bases and J lost 2 bases. The germline V gene encodes CDR1 MNHNS and CDR2 SASEGT. CDR3 sequence (DNA): TGTGCCAGCAGTGAGAGCGGGGCTCAAGAGACCCAGTACTTC. Its translation is CASSESGAQETQYF.

The DNA of the CDR3 is TGCGCCAGCAGCGGACGGACAGGTTCGACAGATACGCAGTATTTT. It specifies CASSGRTGSTDTQYF. The gene calls are TRBV5-1 and TRBJ2-3, with 7 bases that match TRBD1. The germline CDR1 and CDR2 sequences are SGHRS and YFSETQ. This CDR3 is 15 amino acids long. V shed 4 bases, J shed 3 bases, and the junction held 8 bases outside the gene matches.

CDR3 sequence: CASSQPQSRRNTGELFF. In DNA, the CDR3 is TGTGCCAGCAGCCAACCGCAATCTAGGCGGAACACCGGGGAGCTGTTTTTT. The rearrangement joins TRBV7-9 to TRBJ2-2; D is ambiguous. V was shortened by 5 bases and J by 1 base, with 17 bases between the two germline ends. Looked up from germline, CDR1 is SEHNR and CDR2 is FQNEAQ (reference sequence). The CDR3 has 17 amino acids.

In its sample, this clone was seen once. This chain joins TRBV6-5 and TRBJ1-5; a weak D match, TRBD1 (6 bases). V dropped 7 bases and J dropped 3 bases, with 10 bases sitting between them. Germline loops: CDR1 MNHEY, CDR2 SVGAGI. This CDR3 comprises 13 residues. CDR3 sequence: CASKGVDNQPQHF. Here the CDR3 DNA reads TGTGCCAGCAAGGGGGTAGACAATCAGCCCCAGCATTTT.

The V gene is TRBV21-1, the J gene TRBJ2-3; TRBD1, the table's D call, lacks a check against the DNA. TRBV21-1 is reported as a pseudogene. The CDR3 contains 17 residues. CDR3 region: CASRAGGRPPLIDTQYF. As DNA, the CDR3 is TGTGCCAGCAGGGCTGGGGGCAGACCCCCTTTGATTGATACGCAGTATTTT.

The chain joins TRBV3-1 (or the pseudogene TRBV3-2) to TRBJ1-1, with 7 bases lining up with TRBD1. The CDR3 is made up of 16 amino acids. Germline trimming cut 7 bases from V and 3 bases from J; bases unmatched to any gene: 14. Germline V CDR1 and CDR2: LGHDT, YNNKEL (reference sequence). The CDR3 DNA is TGTGCCAGCAACCACCGACAGGGTGGGGAGTACACTGAAGCTTTCTTT. Its protein is CASNHRQGGEYTEAFF.

The genes are TRBV24-1 and TRBJ1-4, with 7 bases fitting TRBD1. V gave up 2 bases and J gave up 7 bases; unmatched junction bases: 6. The CDR3 contains 15 residues. The germline CDR1 and CDR2 sequences are KGHDR and SFDVKD. CDR3 DNA: TGTGCCACCAGTGATTCTAAGGGGGCGGGTGAAAAACTGTTTTTT. It codes for CATSDSKGAGEKLFF.

This clone was recorded once. Other DNA sequences within the sample encode an identical CDR3. V usage is TRBV9 and J usage is TRBJ2-1; D might be TRBD2 (6 bases). Trimming took off 2 bases at V and 5 bases at J, with 8 bases between the two ends. The germline V gene encodes CDR1 SGDLS and CDR2 YYNGEE. The CDR3 is made up of 13 amino acids. This chain's CDR3 is CASSVSGDNEQFF. DNA of the CDR3: TGTGCCAGCAGCGTTAGCGGTGACAATGAGCAGTTCTTC.

The rearrangement joins TRBV19 to TRBJ2-7; the match to TRBD2 covers 13 bases. J gave up 3 bases and V 4 bases, and 3 bases lay outside the gene matches. Per germline, CDR1 LNHDA and CDR2 SQIVND (reference sequence). The length of the CDR3 is 15 residues. The CDR3 is CASSTRTSGGYEQYF. CDR3 coding DNA: TGTGCCAGTAGTACCCGGACTAGCGGGGGCTACGAGCAGTACTTC.

The chain joins TRBV6-5 to TRBJ1-6; no firm D call. Germline-derived CDR1 and CDR2 are MNHEY and SVGAGI. Trimming left V 4 bases short and J 8 bases short, with 3 bases between. The CDR3 contains 11 residues. CDR3 in DNA: TGTGCCAGCAGTTCCTATTCACCCCTCCACTTT. Translation: CASSSYSPLHF.

J is TRBJ2-5 and V is TRBV9; a possible D gene is TRBD2 (5 bases). The CDR3 loop spans 14 amino acids. V lost 0 bases and J 7 bases, leaving 13 bases between the germline ends. CDR1 and CDR2 (germline): SGDLS, YYNGEE. The CDR3 is CASSVGGREGTQYF. The CDR3 region has the DNA TGTGCCAGCAGCGTAGGAGGACGAGAGGGGACCCAGTACTTC.

This chain links TRBV15 with TRBJ1-2, with TRBD1 as a possible D gene (5 bases). There are 18 residues in the CDR3. The germline gives CDR1 LNHNV, CDR2 YYDKDF (reference sequence). V lost 0 bases to trimming and J lost 4 bases, with 21 bases between them. CDR3 in amino acids: CATSRDSGAGSRSYGYTF. Here the CDR3 DNA reads TGTGCCACCAGCAGAGACAGTGGGGCCGGGAGTCGTTCCTATGGCTACACCTTC.

The CDR3 nucleotides read TGCGCCAGCAGCTTGCAAAAGGGGCTAGGGGAGCTGTTTTTT. Its translation is CASSLQKGLGELFF. The chain links TRBV5-1 to TRBJ2-2; a possible D gene is TRBD1 (5 bases). The CDR3 runs to 14 residues. Germline V gene data show CDR1 as SGHRS and CDR2 as YFSETQ. Trimming cost V 1 base and J 8 bases, with 12 bases left between them.

V usage is TRBV25-1 and J usage is TRBJ2-5; TRBD1 matches at 9 bases. Per germline, CDR1 MGHDK and CDR2 SYGVNS. The CDR3 runs 18 residues. Trimming took 2 bases from V and 5 from J; bases not matched to a gene: 15. CDR3 in amino acids: CASSEGALGTGSLETQYF. Written as DNA, the CDR3 is TGTGCCAGCAGTGAAGGAGCTTTAGGGACAGGGTCTTTGGAGACCCAGTACTTC.

The chain links TRBV5-1 to TRBJ2-7, with 8 bases aligning to TRBD1. Germline CDR1 reads SGHRS; CDR2 reads YFSETQ. Losses at the gene ends were 3 bases for V and 4 bases for J; bases not matched to a gene: 6. This CDR3 is 14 amino acids long. In DNA form, the CDR3 reads TGCGCCAGCAGCTCCGTCACAGGGGGGTACGAGCAGTACTTC. As protein: CASSSVTGGYEQYF.

J is TRBJ1-1 and V is TRBV9; TRBD1 is a possible D gene (6 bases). The germline V gene encodes CDR1 SGDLS and CDR2 YYNGEE. The V end was cut by 5 bases, the J end by 3 bases, with 11 bases between. The CDR3 covers 13 residues. The CDR3 spells CASSPGGHTEAFF. The CDR3 DNA is TGTGCCAGCAGTCCCGGGGGGCACACTGAAGCTTTCTTT.

This clone has only one observation. The rearrangement links TRBV6-6 to TRBJ1-5; possible D gene TRBD1, 6 bases. V was shortened by 7 bases and J by 1 base, with 14 bases between the two germline ends. The germline V gene encodes CDR1 MNHNY and CDR2 SVGAGI (reference sequence). There are 15 residues in the CDR3. In DNA form, the CDR3 reads TGTGCCAGCACGATCAAGGGGGGGAGCAATCAGCCCCAGCATTTT. Its translation: CASTIKGGSNQPQHF.

The chain is built from TRBV6-5 and TRBJ1-5; 9 positions match TRBD1. The CDR3 has 15 amino acids. V dropped 6 bases and J dropped 1; count of bases not matched to a gene: 4. The germline V gene has CDR1 MNHEY and CDR2 SVGAGI. The CDR3 protein is CASRDRGGSNQPQHF. CDR3 nucleotide sequence: TGTGCCAGCAGGGACAGGGGTGGGAGCAATCAGCCCCAGCATTTT.

The chain combines TRBV29-1 with TRBJ2-6; TRBD1 is a possible D gene (6 bases). This CDR3 comprises 14 residues. V was pared by 4 bases and J by 2 bases, with 9 bases between. Per germline, CDR1 SQVTM and CDR2 ANQGSEA. CDR3 in DNA: TGCAGCGTTGCCGCAGGGGCTGGGGCCAACGTCCTGACTTTC. Translating it yields CSVAAGAGANVLTF. Combining the CDR3 with reference TRBV29-1 and TRBJ2-6 gives the whole variable domain SAVISQKPSRDICQRGTSLTIQCQVDSQVTMMFWYRQQPGQSLTLIATANQGSEATYESGFVIDKFPISRPNLTFSTLTVSNMSPEDSSIYLCSVAAGAGANVLTFGAGSRLTVL.

A note on this clone: Other DNA sequences in this specimen translate into the identical CDR3. The chain recombines TRBV12-3 or TRBV12-4 with TRBJ1-2; unclear D gene. The length of the CDR3 is 13 residues. V shed 4 bases and J shed 4 bases, with 10 bases lying between them. The CDR3 reads CASSSGRGYGYTF. In DNA, the CDR3 is TGTGCCAGCAGTTCTGGGCGAGGCTATGGCTACACCTTC.

The chain carries TRBV6-1 and TRBJ2-3; TRBD1 aligns across 7 bases. CDR1 and CDR2 (germline): MNHNS, SASEGT. The CDR3 is 15 residues long. Losses at the gene ends were 2 bases for V and 3 bases for J; bases not matched to a gene: 5. CDR3 coding DNA: TGTGCCAGCAGTGAAACAGGGGTCGGGACAGATACGCAGTATTTT. Amino acid sequence: CASSETGVGTDTQYF.

The rearrangement uses TRBV7-8 and TRBJ2-7; TRBD2 matches 14 bases. The CDR3 sequence is 18 residues long. Germline trimming cut 3 bases from V and 3 bases from J; bases unmatched to any gene: 10. Germline lookup yields CDR1 SGHVS and CDR2 FQNEAQ. The DNA for the CDR3 is TGTGCCAGCAGCTTGGTGGGACTAGCGGGGGTTTTCTACTACGAGCAGTACTTC. Translated: CASSLVGLAGVFYYEQYF.

This chain uses TRBV2 with TRBJ1-1; the D is unclear. This CDR3 has 14 amino acids. V was cut by 7 bases and J by 3 bases, with 15 bases left in between. The germline V gene encodes CDR1 SNHLY and CDR2 FYNNEI. CDR3 region: CASIVEVFDTEAFF. CDR3 DNA sequence: TGTGCCAGCATAGTTGAGGTCTTCGACACTGAAGCTTTCTTT. Filled out from reference TRBV2 and TRBJ1-1, the complete variable domain reads EPEVTQTPSHQVTQMGQEVILRCVPISNHLYFYWYRQILGQKVEFLVSFYNNEISEKSEIFDDQFSVERPDGSNFTLKIRSTKLEDSAMYFCASIVEVFDTEAFFGQGTRLTVV.

This chain uses TRBV7-3 with TRBJ2-2; D possibly uses TRBD1 or TRBD2 (5 bases each). There are 16 residues in the CDR3. Trimming removed 5 bases at V and 2 bases at J, with 15 bases between. CDR1 is SGHTA, CDR2 FQGTGA, per germline. The DNA for the CDR3 is TGTGCCAGCAGCCCCCGCCGGGACCAAAACACCGGGGAGCTGTTTTTT. It yields the protein CASSPRRDQNTGELFF.

This clone has a single count. The V gene is TRBV24-1, the J gene TRBJ2-2; TRBD1 is a possible D gene (5 bases). Germline V CDR1 and CDR2: KGHDR, SFDVKD. V was clipped by 1 base and J by 0 bases, with 14 bases between them. The CDR3 extends over 18 amino acids. CDR3 DNA sequence: TGTGCCACCAGTGATTTATGGGGCGGCGGATCGAACACCGGGGAGCTGTTTTTT. It translates to CATSDLWGGGSNTGELFF.

The V gene is TRBV20-1, the J gene TRBJ2-7; D is unresolved. V was clipped by 2 bases and J by 4 bases, with 6 bases between them. Germline V gene sequence: CDR1 DFQATT, CDR2 SNEGSKA (reference sequence). The CDR3 has 11 amino acids. The CDR3 region is CSARPGYEQYF. CDR3 in DNA: TGCAGTGCTAGACCCGGTTACGAGCAGTACTTC.